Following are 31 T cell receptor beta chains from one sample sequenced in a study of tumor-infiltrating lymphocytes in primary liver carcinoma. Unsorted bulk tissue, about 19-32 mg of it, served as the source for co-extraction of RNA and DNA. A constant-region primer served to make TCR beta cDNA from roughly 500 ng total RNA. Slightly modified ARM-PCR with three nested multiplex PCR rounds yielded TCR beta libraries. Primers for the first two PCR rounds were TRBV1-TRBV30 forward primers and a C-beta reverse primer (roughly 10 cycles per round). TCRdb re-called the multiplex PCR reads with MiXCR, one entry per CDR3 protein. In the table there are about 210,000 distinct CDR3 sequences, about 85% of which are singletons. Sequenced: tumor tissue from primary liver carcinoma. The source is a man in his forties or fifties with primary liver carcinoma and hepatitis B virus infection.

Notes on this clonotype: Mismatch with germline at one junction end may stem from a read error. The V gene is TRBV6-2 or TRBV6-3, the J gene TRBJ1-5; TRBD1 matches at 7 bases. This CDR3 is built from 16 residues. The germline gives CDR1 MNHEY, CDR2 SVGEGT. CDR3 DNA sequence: TGTGTCAGCAGTCCCAACAGGGGTCTGTGGGATCAGCCCCAGCATTTT. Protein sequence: CVSSPNRGLWDQPQHF.

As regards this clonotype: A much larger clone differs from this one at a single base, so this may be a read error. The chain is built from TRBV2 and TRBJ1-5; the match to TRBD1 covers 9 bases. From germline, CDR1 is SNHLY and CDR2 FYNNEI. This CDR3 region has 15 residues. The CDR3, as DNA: TGTGCCAGCAGCGGGGACAGGGCGAGCAATCAGTCCCAGCATTTT. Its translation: CASSGDRASNQSQHF.

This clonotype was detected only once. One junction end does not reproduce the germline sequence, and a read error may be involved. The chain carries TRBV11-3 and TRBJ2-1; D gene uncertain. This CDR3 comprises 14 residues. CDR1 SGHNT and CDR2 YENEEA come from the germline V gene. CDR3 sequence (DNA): TGTGCCAGCAGCTTAGGTATCTCGAACAATGAGGAGTTCTTC. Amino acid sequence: CASSLGISNNEEFF. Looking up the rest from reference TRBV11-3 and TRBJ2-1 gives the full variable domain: EAGVVQSPRYKIIEKKQPVAFWCNPISGHNTLYWYLQNLGQGPELLIRYENEEAVDDSQLPKDRFSAERLKGVDSTLKIQPAELGDSAVYLCASSLGISNNEEFFGPGTRLTVL.

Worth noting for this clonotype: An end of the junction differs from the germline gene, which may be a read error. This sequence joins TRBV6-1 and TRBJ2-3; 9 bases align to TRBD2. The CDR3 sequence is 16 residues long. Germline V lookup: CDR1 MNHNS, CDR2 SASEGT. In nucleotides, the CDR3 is TGCGCCAGCACTGAAATAGCGGGAGTGAGGACAGATATGCAGTATTTT. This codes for CASTEIAGVRTDMQYF.

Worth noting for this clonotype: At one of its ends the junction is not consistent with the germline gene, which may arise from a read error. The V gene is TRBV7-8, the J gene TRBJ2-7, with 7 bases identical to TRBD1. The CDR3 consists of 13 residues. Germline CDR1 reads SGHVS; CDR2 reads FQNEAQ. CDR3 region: CASIRDSPYEQCF. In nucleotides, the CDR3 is TGTGCCAGCATCCGGGACAGCCCCTACGAGCAGTGCTTC.

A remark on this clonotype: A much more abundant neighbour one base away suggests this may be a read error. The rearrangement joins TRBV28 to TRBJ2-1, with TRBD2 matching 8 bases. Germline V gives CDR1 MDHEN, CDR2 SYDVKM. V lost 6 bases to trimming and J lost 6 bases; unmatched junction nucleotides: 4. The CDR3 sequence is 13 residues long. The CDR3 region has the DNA TGTGCCAGCAGCTGGACTAGCCTCAATGAGCAGTTCTTC. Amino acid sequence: CASSWTSLNEQFF.

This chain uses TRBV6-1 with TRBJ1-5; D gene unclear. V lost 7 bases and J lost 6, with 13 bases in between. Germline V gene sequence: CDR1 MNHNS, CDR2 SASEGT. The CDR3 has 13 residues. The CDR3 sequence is CASTHGGIQPQHF. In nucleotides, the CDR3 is TGTGCCAGCACCCACGGCGGCATTCAGCCCCAGCATTTT.

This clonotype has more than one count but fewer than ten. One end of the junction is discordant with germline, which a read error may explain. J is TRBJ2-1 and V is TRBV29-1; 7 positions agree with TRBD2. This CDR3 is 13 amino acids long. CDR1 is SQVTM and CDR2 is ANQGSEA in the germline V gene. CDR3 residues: CSVRDYVKNEQFF. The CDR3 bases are TGTAGCGTTCGGGACTATGTAAAGAATGAGCAGTTCTTC.

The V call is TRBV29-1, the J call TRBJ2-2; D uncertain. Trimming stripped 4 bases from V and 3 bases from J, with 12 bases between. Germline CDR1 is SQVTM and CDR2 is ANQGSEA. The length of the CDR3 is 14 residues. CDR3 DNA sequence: TGCAGCGTTGGGATAGGGCCATACACCGGGGAGCTGTTTTTT. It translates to CSVGIGPYTGELFF.

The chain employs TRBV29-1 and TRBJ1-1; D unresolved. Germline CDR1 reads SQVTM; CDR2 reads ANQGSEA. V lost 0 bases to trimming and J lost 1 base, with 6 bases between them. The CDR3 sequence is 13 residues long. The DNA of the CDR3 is TGCAGCGTTGAAGACTCTCGGAACACTGAAGCTTTCTTT. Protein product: CSVEDSRNTEAFF.

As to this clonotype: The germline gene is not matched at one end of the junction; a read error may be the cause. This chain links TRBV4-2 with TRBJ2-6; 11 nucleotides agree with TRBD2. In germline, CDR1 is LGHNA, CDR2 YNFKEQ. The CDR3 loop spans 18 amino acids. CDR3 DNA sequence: TGTGCCAGCAGCCAACTTGGGACTAGCGGTTCTGGGACCAACGTCCTGACTTTC. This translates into CASSQLGTSGSGTNVLTF.

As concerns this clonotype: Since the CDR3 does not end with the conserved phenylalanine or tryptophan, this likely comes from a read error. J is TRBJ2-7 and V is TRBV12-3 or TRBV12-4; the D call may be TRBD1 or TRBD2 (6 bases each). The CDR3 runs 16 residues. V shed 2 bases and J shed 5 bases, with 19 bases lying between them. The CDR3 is CASSLMGGLRPHEQYL. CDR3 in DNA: TGTGCCAGCAGTTTAATGGGGGGCCTAAGACCCCACGAGCAGTACCTC.

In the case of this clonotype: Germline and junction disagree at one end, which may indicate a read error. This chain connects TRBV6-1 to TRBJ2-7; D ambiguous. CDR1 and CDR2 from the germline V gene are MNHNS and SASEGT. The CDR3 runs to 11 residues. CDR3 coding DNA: TGTGCCAACAGTGACGGCTTCGAGCAGTACTTC. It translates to CANSDGFEQYF.

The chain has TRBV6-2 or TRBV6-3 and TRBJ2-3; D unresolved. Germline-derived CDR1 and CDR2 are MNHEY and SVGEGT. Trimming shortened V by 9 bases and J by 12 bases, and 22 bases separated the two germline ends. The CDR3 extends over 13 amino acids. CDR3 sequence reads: CASSAGIRTPQYF. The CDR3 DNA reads TGTGCCAGTTCCGCTGGGATTAGAACCCCTCAGTATTTT.

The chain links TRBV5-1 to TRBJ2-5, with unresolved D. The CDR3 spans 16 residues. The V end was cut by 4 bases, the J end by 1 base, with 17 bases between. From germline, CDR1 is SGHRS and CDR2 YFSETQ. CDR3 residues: CASSIDMNGSQETQYF. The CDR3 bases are TGCGCCAGCAGCATCGACATGAACGGAAGCCAAGAGACCCAGTACTTC.

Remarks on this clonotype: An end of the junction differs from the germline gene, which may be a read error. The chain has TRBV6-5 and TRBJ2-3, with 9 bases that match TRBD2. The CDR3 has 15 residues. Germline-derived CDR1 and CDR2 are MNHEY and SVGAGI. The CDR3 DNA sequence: TGTACAAGCAACCCAGGGCTAGCGGGAACAGATATGCAGTATTTT. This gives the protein CTSNPGLAGTDMQYF.

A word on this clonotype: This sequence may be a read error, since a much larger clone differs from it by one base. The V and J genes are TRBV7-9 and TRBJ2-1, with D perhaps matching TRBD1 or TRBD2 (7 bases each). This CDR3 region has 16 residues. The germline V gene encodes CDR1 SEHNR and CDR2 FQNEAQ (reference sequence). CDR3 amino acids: CDSSSQGGSSYNEQFF. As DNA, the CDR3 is TGTGACAGCAGCTCCCAGGGGGGGAGCTCCTACAATGAGCAGTTCTTC. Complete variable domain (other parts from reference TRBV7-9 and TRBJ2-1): DTGVSQNPRHKITKRGQNVTFRCDPISEHNRLYWYRQTLGQGPEFLTYFQNEAQLEKSRLLSDRFSAERPKGSFSTLEIQRTEQGDSAMYLCDSSSQGGSSYNEQFFGPGTRLTVL.

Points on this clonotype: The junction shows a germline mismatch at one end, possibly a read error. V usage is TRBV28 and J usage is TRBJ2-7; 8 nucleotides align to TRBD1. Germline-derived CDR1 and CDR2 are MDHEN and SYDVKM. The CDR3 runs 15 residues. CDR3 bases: TGTGCCAGCAGAGCCCCAAGACAGGGGAGCTACGAGCAATACTTC. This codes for CASRAPRQGSYEQYF.

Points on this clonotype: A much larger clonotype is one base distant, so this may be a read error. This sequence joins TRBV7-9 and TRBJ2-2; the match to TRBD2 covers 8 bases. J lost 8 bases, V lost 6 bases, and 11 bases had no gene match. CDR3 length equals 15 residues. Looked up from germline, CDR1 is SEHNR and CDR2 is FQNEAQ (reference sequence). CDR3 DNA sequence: TGTGCCAGCAGGGGACAAGCGGGAGCGGCGGGGGAGCTGTTTTTT. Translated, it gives CASRGQAGAAGELFF.

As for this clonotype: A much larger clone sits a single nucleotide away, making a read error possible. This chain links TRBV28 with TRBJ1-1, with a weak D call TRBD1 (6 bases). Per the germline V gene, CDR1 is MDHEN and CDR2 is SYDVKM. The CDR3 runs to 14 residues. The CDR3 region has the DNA TGTGGCAGCACCCTCAGGGGCGTGAACACTGAAGCTTTCTTT. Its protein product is CGSTLRGVNTEAFF.

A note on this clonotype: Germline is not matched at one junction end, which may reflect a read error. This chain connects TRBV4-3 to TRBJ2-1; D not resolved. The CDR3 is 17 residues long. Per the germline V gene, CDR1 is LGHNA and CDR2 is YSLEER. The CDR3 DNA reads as TGTACCAGCAGCCAAGGGCTCGGTGACCTTACCTACAATGAGCAGCTCTTC. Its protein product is CTSSQGLGDLTYNEQLF.

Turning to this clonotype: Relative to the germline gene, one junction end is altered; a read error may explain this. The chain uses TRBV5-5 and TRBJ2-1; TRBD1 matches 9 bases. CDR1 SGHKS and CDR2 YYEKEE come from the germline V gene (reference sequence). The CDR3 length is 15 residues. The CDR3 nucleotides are TGTACCAGCAGCTTTAACGGGGACAGGGCCTATGAGCAGCTCTTC. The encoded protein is CTSSFNGDRAYEQLF.

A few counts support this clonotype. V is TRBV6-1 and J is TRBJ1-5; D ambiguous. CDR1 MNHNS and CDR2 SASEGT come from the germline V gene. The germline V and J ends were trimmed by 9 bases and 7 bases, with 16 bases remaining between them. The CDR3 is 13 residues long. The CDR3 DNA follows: TGTGCCAGAGGTGAAGCGAAGGGCCAGCCCCAGCATTTT. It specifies CARGEAKGQPQHF.

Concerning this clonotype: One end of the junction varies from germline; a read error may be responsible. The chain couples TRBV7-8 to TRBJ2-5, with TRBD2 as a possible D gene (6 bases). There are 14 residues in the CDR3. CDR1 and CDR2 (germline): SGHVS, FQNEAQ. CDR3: CASGPAGRAETRYF. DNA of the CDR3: TGTGCCAGCGGCCCCGCGGGGCGCGCAGAGACCCGGTACTTC.

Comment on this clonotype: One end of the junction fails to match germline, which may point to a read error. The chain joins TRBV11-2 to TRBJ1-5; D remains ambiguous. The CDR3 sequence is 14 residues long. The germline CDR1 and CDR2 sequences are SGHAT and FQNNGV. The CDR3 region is CASSSKDPNQHQHF. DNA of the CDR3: TGTGCCAGCAGCTCCAAGGACCCTAATCAGCACCAGCATTTT.

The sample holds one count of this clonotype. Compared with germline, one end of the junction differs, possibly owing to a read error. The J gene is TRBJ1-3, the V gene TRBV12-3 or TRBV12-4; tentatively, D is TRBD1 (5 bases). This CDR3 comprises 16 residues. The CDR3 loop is CASSLDKRISGNAIYF. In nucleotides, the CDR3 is TGTGCCAGCAGTCTGGACAAGCGCATCTCTGGAAACGCCATATATTTT.

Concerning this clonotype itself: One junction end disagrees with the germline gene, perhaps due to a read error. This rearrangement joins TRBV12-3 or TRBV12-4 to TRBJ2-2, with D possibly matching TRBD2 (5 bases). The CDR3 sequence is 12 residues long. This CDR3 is CASAYTTGEPFF. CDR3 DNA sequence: TGTGCCAGCGCCTATACAACCGGGGAGCCGTTTTTT.

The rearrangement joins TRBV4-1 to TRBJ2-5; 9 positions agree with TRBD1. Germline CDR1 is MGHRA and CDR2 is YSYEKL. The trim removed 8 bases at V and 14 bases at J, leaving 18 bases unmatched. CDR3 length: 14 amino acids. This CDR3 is CASGKRDREEIQYF. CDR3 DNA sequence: TGCGCCAGCGGCAAACGGGACAGGGAAGAGATCCAATACTTC.

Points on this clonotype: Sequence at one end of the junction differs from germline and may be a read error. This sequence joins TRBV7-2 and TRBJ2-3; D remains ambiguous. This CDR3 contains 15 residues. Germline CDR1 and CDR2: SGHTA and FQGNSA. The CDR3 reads CASSLGGAVIDTHYF. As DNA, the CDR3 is TGTGCCAGCAGCTTAGGAGGCGCGGTGATTGATACGCATTATTTT.

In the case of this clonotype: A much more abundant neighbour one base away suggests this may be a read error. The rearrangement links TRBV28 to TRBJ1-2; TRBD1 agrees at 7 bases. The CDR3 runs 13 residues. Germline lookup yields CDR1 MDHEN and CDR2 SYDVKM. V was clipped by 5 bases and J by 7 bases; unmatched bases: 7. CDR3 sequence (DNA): TGTGCCAGCAGTATACAGGGGACTGGTGGCTACACCTTC. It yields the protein CASSIQGTGGYTF.

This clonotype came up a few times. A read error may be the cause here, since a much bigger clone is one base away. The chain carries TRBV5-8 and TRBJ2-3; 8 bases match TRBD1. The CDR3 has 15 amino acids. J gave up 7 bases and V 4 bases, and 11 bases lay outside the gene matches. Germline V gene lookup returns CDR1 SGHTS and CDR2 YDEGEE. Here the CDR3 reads CASSNRGRNANTQYF. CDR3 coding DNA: TGTGCCAGCAGCAACAGGGGGAGGAACGCAAATACGCAGTATTTT.